Given below is one T cell receptor beta chain in context. This receptor's antigen is unknown. Base qualities were left out, and no much larger clone turns up one base away. These data are taken from a study of blood T cell repertoires in COVID-19 (TCRdb year 2020). A note on the overall study: Collaborator samples came from the United States, Italy and Spain and covered acute and convalescent phases of COVID-19. The prospective study material was composed of cDNA or gDNA derived from T cells, B-cell-depleted T cells, or PBMCs. Subjects who had been exposed to COVID-19, were actively infected with it, or had recovered from it provided the deeply sampled blood TCRbeta repertoires that made up the dataset. The repertoires were released in a freely available public database meant as a resource for research on the immune response to SARS-CoV-2. The samples were drawn from two sources: the first 160 participants of the ongoing ImmuneRACE study, and 1,200 or so subjects contributed by 6 global collaborators. Sample metadata almost always included a de-identified subject ID, COVID-19 status, age in years and sex. HLA class I and class II types, where available, came from metadata supplied by the sample provider rather than from assay-based typing. Study-wide conclusions, independent of this receptor: The quantity of clinical and demographic metadata differed by source and by participant and was supplied without curation.

Unmatched junction bases come to 8, with V trimmed by 0 bases and J by 5 bases. The germline V gene yields SGDLS for CDR1 and YYNGEE for CDR2. There are 16 amino acids in the CDR3, from cysteine to phenylalanine inclusive. Only the CDR3 region is kept as DNA, spanning 48 bases read in frame from base 1. TCRbeta CDR3 regions were amplified from genomic DNA by means of the immunoSEQ Assay, a bias-controlled multiplex PCR. Turning to the authors' computational methods: The number of nucleated cells in each sample was estimated by amplification of reference gene primers within the assay. Sequence reads were collapsed and filtered to measure the absolute abundance of every unique TCRbeta CDR3 rearrangement. For each sample, productive Simpson clonality was calculated by taking the square root of Simpson's diversity index across productive rearrangements. Drawn from immuneACCESS, this table holds only the in-frame rearrangements with V and J called that TCRdb kept. Clones are partly lost; checked studies trace under half to an unresolved V gene and leave the rest unexplained. V and J calls and clone size are copied from that table; D and trimming were computed from the DNA. This sample comprises more than 200,000 clones, around nine tenths of them detected only once. The leading ten clones occupy around 3% of the sample.

Each collaborating institution followed its own protocols to collect whole blood in K2EDTA tubes. For TCRbeta analysis, collaborator samples were shipped as frozen whole blood, as isolated PBMCs, or as DNA extracted from either sample type. The rearranged segments are TRBV9 and TRBJ2-1, and 7 bases in between align with TRBD1. Specimen: peripheral blood. The TCR was taken from a man younger than 30 with active or convalescent COVID-19. The CDR3 has the sequence CASSVAPQGVDNEQFF. The nucleotide sequence is TGTGCCAGCAGCGTAGCCCCCCAGGGGGTGGACAATGAGCAGTTCTTC.